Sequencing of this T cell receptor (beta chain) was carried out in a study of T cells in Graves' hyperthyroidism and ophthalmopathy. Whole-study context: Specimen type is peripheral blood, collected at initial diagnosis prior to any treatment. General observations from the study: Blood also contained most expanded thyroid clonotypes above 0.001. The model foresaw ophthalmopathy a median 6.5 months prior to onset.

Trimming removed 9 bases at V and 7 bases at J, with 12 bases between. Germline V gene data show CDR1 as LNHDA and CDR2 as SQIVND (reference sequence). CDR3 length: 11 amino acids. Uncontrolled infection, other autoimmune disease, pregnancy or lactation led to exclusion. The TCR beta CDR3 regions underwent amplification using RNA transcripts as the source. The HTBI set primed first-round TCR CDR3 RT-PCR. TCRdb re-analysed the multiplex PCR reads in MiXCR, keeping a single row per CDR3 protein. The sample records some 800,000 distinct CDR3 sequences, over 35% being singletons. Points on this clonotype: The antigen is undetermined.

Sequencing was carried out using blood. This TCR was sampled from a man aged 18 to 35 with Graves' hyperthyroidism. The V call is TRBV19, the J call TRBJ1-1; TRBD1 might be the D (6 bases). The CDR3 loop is CARKRGVEAFF. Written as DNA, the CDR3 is TGTGCCAGAAAAAGGGGGGTTGAAGCTTTCTTT.